The present T cell receptor (beta chain) was sequenced within a study of T cell repertoires in cytomegalovirus infection (dated by TCRdb to about 2019). Broadly, across the study: Peptide stimulations targeted recently identified HLA-C-restricted CMV epitopes, whose presentation resists viral immunomodulation, together with well-studied HLA-B-restricted epitopes. Donor HLA type was relevant to the analysis, as public TCR beta signatures indicated carriage of CMV infection together with the matching HLA type. The paper as a whole reports these results and caveats: The ex vivo response was dominated by HLA-C-restricted CMV-specific TCR beta clonotypes, and the single most frequent clonotype in two of eight donors was supplied by these HLA-C-restricted clonotypes. In both this cohort and an independent cohort of over 350 donors, the cumulative frequency of public TCR beta family members distinguished carriers of CMV infection plus the relevant HLA type.

The data were produced on an Illumina HiSeq 1500. TCRdb redid the processing of the public reads, applying fastp at Q25 and MiXCR, and retained in-frame beta chains. Each entry is one CDR3 protein sequence, shown with its most common DNA and genes. The sample table holds a few hundred thousand distinct CDR3 sequences, of which around 40% were seen once. The ten largest clones represent over 45% of the sample. Taken from the germline V gene, the CDR1 and CDR2 loops are MNHEY and SVGEGT. Counted from cysteine to phenylalanine, this CDR3 has 14 amino acids. The retained sequence is limited to the CDR3, 42 bases, with the frame set at the first base. V sheds 11 bases and J sheds 5 bases, leaving 19 bases between their ends. The label giving this sample's treatment or condition can be read as: in vitro stimulation with specific CMV peptide epitopes to enrich CMV-specific T cells. As to this clonotype: What this receptor recognizes is not known. Per-nucleotide qualities are absent, and no much larger clonotype sits a single base away.

The receptor chain draws on TRBV6-2 or TRBV6-3 and TRBJ2-1, with TRBD2 perhaps the D gene, on 5 matching bases. This specimen consisted of cultured PBMCs, obtained from culture after CMV antigen stimulation. This TCR was recovered from a human donor in good health (CMV status not recorded). Some clones in this sample may be carry-over from other donors' samples. In nucleotides, the sequence is TGTGCCTCGCGAAAGAGGGAACTGGACAATGAGCAGTTCTTC. It translates to CASRKRELDNEQFF.